The rows below give T cell receptor beta chains drawn from one sample of a study of early T cells in non-severe SARS-CoV-2 infection. TCRdb used MiXCR to reprocess the 5' RACE reads, holding one entry per CDR3 protein. The sample has roughly 35,000 distinct CDR3 sequences, 5.3% seen once. What was sequenced was whole blood. Source of these receptors: an adult who was a healthcare worker with PCR-confirmed SARS-CoV-2 infection or an uninfected control (not recorded which). CDR3s include the opening cysteine and the closing phenylalanine or tryptophan. Fields, in order: CDR3 DNA, CDR3 protein, D gene, V gene, J gene, clone size. D genes are given only for firm matches. A clone size is listed for some rows: how often the clone was seen (once, few, many), or a class if it is expanded.

TGCGCCAGCGGTCGAGAGACAGGCTCCTACGAGCAGTACTTC,CASGRETGSYEQYF,.,TRBV10-1,TRBJ2-7,.
TGTGCCAGTAGTCTATCGGCGGGAGGGAGCACAGATACGCAGTATTTT,CASSLSAGGSTDTQYF,TRBD2,TRBV19,TRBJ2-3,.
TGTGCCAGCAGCTCCCGTACTAGCGGGAGGGTCGGGGAGCTGTTTTTT,CASSSRTSGRVGELFF,TRBD2,TRBV7-3,TRBJ2-2,few
TGTGCCAGCAGCTACGAAGGAACAAGCTCCTACGAGCAGTACTTC,CASSYEGTSSYEQYF,.,TRBV6-6,TRBJ2-7,few
TGTGCCAGCAGCAGACTAGACAATGAGCAGTTCTTC,CASSRLDNEQFF,.,TRBV11-2,TRBJ2-1,many
TGTGCCAGCAGCTTACTAGGGGGATCCGATGGCTACACCTTC,CASSLLGGSDGYTF,.,TRBV7-3,TRBJ1-2,many
TGCGCCAGCAGCTTGGCCGTGCCAGGAGGGACCTACTCCTACGAGCAGTACTTC,CASSLAVPGGTYSYEQYF,.,TRBV5-1,TRBJ2-7,many
TGCGCCAGCAGCTTGACAGGGTCCGAAGCTTTCTTT,CASSLTGSEAFF,.,TRBV5-1,TRBJ1-1,many
TGTGCCAGCAGCCCATCCAGGGTCACTGAAGCTTTCTTT,CASSPSRVTEAFF,.,TRBV28,TRBJ1-1,many
TGTGCCAGCAGTTTATTTTCTAGCGGGAGGGCGAACACCGGGGAGCTGTTTTTT,CASSLFSSGRANTGELFF,TRBD2,TRBV27,TRBJ2-2,many
TGTGCCAGCAGCCAAGGCCCGGGGCGGCAATACGAGCAGTACTTC,CASSQGPGRQYEQYF,.,TRBV3-1,TRBJ2-7,many
TGTGCCAGCAGCCCGTGGAGGATAGCTTTCTTT,CASSPWRIAFF,.,TRBV7-9,TRBJ1-1,medium-sized
TGTGCCAGCAGCTATGGGACACGCTCCTACGAGCAGTACTTC,CASSYGTRSYEQYF,.,TRBV27,TRBJ2-7,few
TGTGCCAGCAGCTTAGGTGGACTAGCGGGACTCCACCGAGGGCTGTTTTTT,CASSLGGLAGLHRGLFF,TRBD2,TRBV7-9,TRBJ2-2,many
TGCGCCAGCAGCCAAGGGCGCAGGACCTTGGGGGGCGAGCAGTACTTC,CASSQGRRTLGGEQYF,.,TRBV4-3,TRBJ2-7,many
TGTGCCAGCAAGTCATACGGGCTTCAAAATTCACCCCTCCACTTT,CASKSYGLQNSPLHF,.,TRBV28,TRBJ1-6,few
TGTGCCAGCAGTCGTGACAGTAACTATGGCTACACCTTC,CASSRDSNYGYTF,.,TRBV2,TRBJ1-2,many
TGTGCCAGCAGCTTAGTCAAGTCCGGGGTCACTGAAGCTTTCTTT,CASSLVKSGVTEAFF,.,TRBV7-6,TRBJ1-1,many
TGTGCCAGCAGCCCCTCCGGACAGCAAGAGACCCAGTACTTC,CASSPSGQQETQYF,.,TRBV7-3,TRBJ2-5,.
TGCGCCAGCAGCCGAGACGGAGCTAGCACAGATACGCAGTATTTT,CASSRDGASTDTQYF,.,TRBV5-1,TRBJ2-3,few
TGCAGTGCTATTCTAGCGGGCTCCTACGAGCAGTACTTC,CSAILAGSYEQYF,TRBD2,TRBV20-1,TRBJ2-7,many
TGCGCCAGCAGCCAAGATGGAAGGGGGTTCATTTACGAGCAGTACTTC,CASSQDGRGFIYEQYF,.,TRBV4-3,TRBJ2-7,many
TGTGCCTGGAGTACACTAGTTGGGGCGGCCAGATACAATGAGCAGTTCTTC,CAWSTLVGAARYNEQFF,.,TRBV30,TRBJ2-1,many
TGCGCCAGCAGCCAAGATCTTTTTGGGACAGCCCAAGAGACCCAGTACTTC,CASSQDLFGTAQETQYF,TRBD1,TRBV4-3,TRBJ2-5,many
TGTGCCAGCAGCTTAGGAACTGGGGAAAATTCACCCCTCCACTTT,CASSLGTGENSPLHF,.,TRBV7-9,TRBJ1-6,.
TGTGCCAGCTCAAACTCCCAGGGGTCAACCCAGGGCGAAGCTTTCTTT,CASSNSQGSTQGEAFF,.,TRBV18,TRBJ1-1,many
TGTGCCAGCAGTTTAGCGGGAGGCGTGACCGGGGAGCTGTTTTTT,CASSLAGGVTGELFF,.,TRBV12-3/TRBV12-4,TRBJ2-2,medium-sized
TGCGCCAGCAGCCAAGGACCGGGACACACTAGCACAGATACGCAGTATTTT,CASSQGPGHTSTDTQYF,.,TRBV4-3,TRBJ2-3,many
TGCAGTGCCCCCGCGGAGGGGGGAGAGACCCAGTACTTC,CSAPAEGGETQYF,.,TRBV20-1,TRBJ2-5,many
TGTGCCAGCAGCTTCTTTACGGGAGGGCCCAGGGGGTTCAATGAGCAGTTCTTC,CASSFFTGGPRGFNEQFF,.,TRBV7-9,TRBJ2-1,few
TGTGCCAGCTCCGACCAACTAGCGGCCACAGATACGCAGTATTTT,CASSDQLAATDTQYF,TRBD2,TRBV18,TRBJ2-3,.
TGTGCCAGCAGCTTCGGGGGAGCGGCCACTGAAGCTTTCTTT,CASSFGGAATEAFF,.,TRBV7-6,TRBJ1-1,many
TGTGCCAGCAGCCCTAGCGGGAGTACCTACAATGAGCAGTTCTTC,CASSPSGSTYNEQFF,TRBD2,TRBV6-6,TRBJ2-1,many
TGTGCCAGTAGTCCCCGGGACGCCTACGAGCAGTACTTC,CASSPRDAYEQYF,.,TRBV19,TRBJ2-7,many
TGCGCCAGCAGCTCAAGGGAGGGACTGAACTACGAGCAGTACTTC,CASSSREGLNYEQYF,TRBD2,TRBV5-1,TRBJ2-7,.
TGCAGCGTGAGCGGGACCGAGAATCAGCCCCAGCATTTT,CSVSGTENQPQHF,.,TRBV29-1,TRBJ1-5,many
TGCGCCAGCAGCCAAGCCGCGGCAGGGTCCTACGAGCAGTACTTC,CASSQAAAGSYEQYF,.,TRBV4-1,TRBJ2-7,many
TGCGCCAGCAGCCAAGAATCATTGCTGAACACTGAAGCTTTCTTT,CASSQESLLNTEAFF,.,TRBV4-3,TRBJ1-1,many
TGCGCCAGCAGACTCGGACTAGCGGGAGGGGAGCAGTTCTTC,CASRLGLAGGEQFF,TRBD2,TRBV4-1,TRBJ2-1,many
TGTGCCAGCAGCCAAGATTTAACTTACGAGCAGTACTTC,CASSQDLTYEQYF,.,TRBV3-1,TRBJ2-7,.
TGTGCCAGCTCACGAAACACAGGGGGCTCAGCCAAAAACATTCAGTACTTC,CASSRNTGGSAKNIQYF,TRBD1,TRBV18,TRBJ2-4,many
TGTGCCAGCTCACCACCGGCCCAGGGAGAGCACGAGCAGTACTTC,CASSPPAQGEHEQYF,.,TRBV18,TRBJ2-7,many
TGTGCCAGCAGCTTTGAGGAATTCTCCTACGAGCAGTACTTC,CASSFEEFSYEQYF,.,TRBV7-2,TRBJ2-7,many
TGTGCCAGCAGTCCCGGGACAGGGCTCACAGATACGCAGTATTTT,CASSPGTGLTDTQYF,TRBD1,TRBV27,TRBJ2-3,few
TGTGCCAGTGTGGACAGGGCCTCGGCGAACACTGAAGCTTTCTTT,CASVDRASANTEAFF,TRBD1,TRBV19,TRBJ1-1,few
TGTGCCAGCATCCTAGACAGGGCGGGTGGCTACACCTTC,CASILDRAGGYTF,TRBD1,TRBV12-3/TRBV12-4,TRBJ1-2,many
TGTGCCAGCTCACCACGGTCAGGAGAGAACACTGAAGCTTTCTTT,CASSPRSGENTEAFF,.,TRBV18,TRBJ1-1,many
TGTGCCAGCAGCTTAGTCACCGGGCAGCTAAATTCACCCCTCCACTTT,CASSLVTGQLNSPLHF,.,TRBV7-2,TRBJ1-6,many
TGTGCCAGCAGTGAATGGACTAGCGGGCTATACAATGAGCAGTTCTTC,CASSEWTSGLYNEQFF,TRBD2,TRBV2,TRBJ2-1,.